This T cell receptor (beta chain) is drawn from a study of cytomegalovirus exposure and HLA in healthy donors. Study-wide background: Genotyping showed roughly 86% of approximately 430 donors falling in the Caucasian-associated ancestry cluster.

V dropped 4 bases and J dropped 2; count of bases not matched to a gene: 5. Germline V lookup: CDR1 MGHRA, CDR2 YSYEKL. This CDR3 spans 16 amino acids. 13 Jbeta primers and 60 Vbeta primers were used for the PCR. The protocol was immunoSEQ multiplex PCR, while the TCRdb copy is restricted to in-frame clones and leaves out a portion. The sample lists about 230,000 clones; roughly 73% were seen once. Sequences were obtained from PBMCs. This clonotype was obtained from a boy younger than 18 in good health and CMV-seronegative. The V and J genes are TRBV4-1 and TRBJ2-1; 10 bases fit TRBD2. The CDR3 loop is CASSRQREGTYNEQFF. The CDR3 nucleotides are TGCGCCAGCAGCCGACAGCGGGAGGGGACCTACAATGAGCAGTTCTTC.